These 21 T cell receptor beta chains originate from one sample sequenced in a study of monozygotic twins with inflammatory bowel disease (dated by TCRdb to the late 2010s). Library construction relied on 5' RACE. The sample was run on an Illumina HiSeq 2500. TCRdb reprocessed the reads, reporting each CDR3 protein sequence once and no DNA. The table of this sample itemizes 300,000 to 350,000 distinct CDR3 sequences. Together, the top ten hold roughly 2% of the sample. The specimen sequenced was blood. The receptors here all came from a human donor with ulcerative colitis or Crohn's disease, or a healthy co-twin of an affected twin (not recorded which).

The chain has TRBV20-1 and TRBJ2-5; TCRdb proposes TRBD2, but this gene call is untestable without DNA. Germline lookup yields CDR1 DFQATT and CDR2 SNEGSKA (reference sequence). The CDR3 has 15 amino acids. CDR3 amino acids: CSAEGRAGGLETQYF.

This sequence joins TRBV3-1 and TRBJ2-3. Looked up from germline, CDR1 is LGHDT and CDR2 is YNNKEL (reference sequence). The CDR3 runs to 18 residues. CDR3 amino acids: CASSHQVPGLISTDTQYF.

The V call is TRBV14, the J call TRBJ2-3; TCRdb selects TRBD1, and the lack of DNA leaves this call unchecked. This CDR3 region has 15 residues. CDR1 is SGHDN and CDR2 is FVKESK in the germline V gene. The CDR3 is CASSPGPHSADTQYF.

The chain links TRBV7-2 to TRBJ2-7; the D call from TCRdb, TRBD2, cannot be confirmed without DNA. From germline, CDR1 is SGHTA and CDR2 FQGNSA. The CDR3 is 14 residues long. This chain's CDR3 is CASSKTKDSYEQYF.

The chain employs TRBV5-1 and TRBJ1-4; TCRdb selects TRBD1, and the lack of DNA leaves this call unchecked. This CDR3 is 16 amino acids long. Germline-derived CDR1 and CDR2 are SGHRS and YFSETQ. The chain's CDR3 is CASSSLAGQGAEKLFF. Supplemented by reference TRBV5-1 and TRBJ1-4, the full variable domain reads KAGVTQTPRYLIKTRGQQVTLSCSPISGHRSVSWYQQTPGQGLQFLFEYFSETQRNKGNFPGRFSGRQFSNSRSEMNVSTLELGDSALYLCASSSLAGQGAEKLFFGSGTQLSVL.

This chain links TRBV14 with TRBJ2-1; the TCRdb D gene call, TRBD1, has no DNA to confirm it. The V gene's germline CDR1 is SGHDN and CDR2 FVKESK. CDR3 length: 15 amino acids. The CDR3 reads CARMTLNNRWDEQFF.

The V gene is TRBV7-9, the J gene TRBJ1-2. The CDR3 is 13 residues long. CDR1 SEHNR and CDR2 FQNEAQ come from the germline V gene (reference sequence). This CDR3 reads CASSLNSGYGYTF.

The CDR3 protein is CASSSGPRGPGTDTQYF. The chain carries TRBV6-1 and TRBJ2-3; TCRdb's D gene call, TRBD1, goes unchecked for lack of DNA. There are 17 residues in the CDR3. Germline V gene lookup returns CDR1 MNHNS and CDR2 SASEGT.

The rearrangement joins TRBV20-1 to TRBJ2-7; TCRdb lists TRBD2, though no DNA is available to test this call. Per the germline V gene, CDR1 is DFQATT and CDR2 is SNEGSKA (reference sequence). CDR3 size: 13 residues. The CDR3 here is CSAASGSNAWQYF.

This rearrangement joins TRBV6-5 to TRBJ2-6; TCRdb's D call, TRBD1, is unchecked because there is no DNA. The V gene's germline CDR1 is MNHEY and CDR2 SVGAGI. CDR3 length equals 15 residues. The CDR3 loop is CASSYQGTGANVLTF.

The V gene is TRBV20-1, the J gene TRBJ2-7; there is no DNA to check the TCRdb D call of TRBD2. Germline lookup yields CDR1 DFQATT and CDR2 SNEGSKA (reference sequence). CDR3 length: 16 amino acids. CDR3 amino acids: CSARDLGAVKVYEQYF.

The rearrangement joins TRBV7-3 to TRBJ2-2; TCRdb indicates TRBD2, and absent DNA this call remains unverified. The germline V gene has CDR1 SGHTA and CDR2 FQGTGA. The length of the CDR3 is 16 residues. The CDR3 loop reads CASSLTSGVQAGELFF.

The chain's CDR3 is CASSRDRGYEKLFF. V gene TRBV4-3 combines with J gene TRBJ1-4; TCRdb's D call of TRBD1 is untestable without DNA. The CDR3 length is 14 residues. The germline V gene has CDR1 LGHNA and CDR2 YSLEER.

The chain has TRBV7-2 and TRBJ1-1. Looked up from germline, CDR1 is SGHTA and CDR2 is FQGNSA. CDR3 length equals 12 residues. The CDR3 protein is CASSFLYAEAFF.

V and J are TRBV5-1 and TRBJ1-1; TCRdb calls TRBD1, which cannot be checked without DNA. The V gene's germline CDR1 is SGHRS and CDR2 YFSETQ. The CDR3 is 12 residues long. The CDR3 loop is CASSLTGTDGFF. Variable domain in full (rest from reference TRBV5-1 and TRBJ1-1): KAGVTQTPRYLIKTRGQQVTLSCSPISGHRSVSWYQQTPGQGLQFLFEYFSETQRNKGNFPGRFSGRQFSNSRSEMNVSTLELGDSALYLCASSLTGTDGFFGQGTRLTVV.

The J gene is TRBJ2-3, the V gene TRBV11-2; TCRdb's assignment of TRBD1 cannot be checked, as there is no DNA. There are 18 residues in the CDR3. From germline, CDR1 is SGHAT and CDR2 FQNNGV. The CDR3 loop reads CASSLDPGLVPSTDTQYF.

V is TRBV15 and J is TRBJ2-7. Germline assignment: CDR1 LNHNV and CDR2 YYDKDF (reference sequence). The length of the CDR3 is 16 residues. The CDR3 sequence: CATSRDRGRMVGEQYF.

The chain employs TRBV30 and TRBJ2-3. This CDR3 is 12 amino acids long. From germline, CDR1 is GTSNPN and CDR2 SVGIG (reference sequence). This CDR3 is CAWSDSKRGPYF.

The chain combines TRBV9 with TRBJ2-2; lacking DNA, the TRBD2 call made by TCRdb goes unchecked. The CDR3 totals 13 residues. Germline-derived CDR1 and CDR2 are SGDLS and YYNGEE. CDR3 residues: CASSPTSSGELFF.

This chain joins TRBV4-1 and TRBJ2-5; TCRdb's D call, TRBD1, is unchecked because there is no DNA. The CDR3 is made up of 15 amino acids. Germline V gene lookup returns CDR1 MGHRA and CDR2 YSYEKL. The chain's CDR3 is CASSQDGQGQETQYF.

The gene calls are TRBV6-4 and TRBJ2-1; TCRdb returns TRBD1, unconfirmable since there is no DNA. CDR3 length equals 15 residues. From germline, CDR1 is MRHNA and CDR2 SNTAGT. The CDR3 spells CASSVGQGATNEQFF.